These 6 T cell receptor beta chains were sequenced from one sample in a study of human thymus T cells. Resections that were taken during corrective heart surgery supplied the thymus tissue. The table came from immunoSEQ multiplex PCR; TCRdb's copy has only in-frame clones and leaves some out. The sample gives roughly 130,000 clones, around 94% of which show up once; 0.02% to 0.03% is in the top ten. The specimen sequenced was thymus tissue. The receptors were gathered from a boy younger than two with a congenital heart defect but otherwise immunologically healthy.

CDR3 DNA sequence: TGTGCCAGCAGCTTACGGGCGGGGGAAGGGGAGACCCAGTACTTC. Encoded protein: CASSLRAGEGETQYF. V gene TRBV7-2 combines with J gene TRBJ2-5, with TRBD2 matching over 7 bases. Trimming at V came to 2 bases and at J to 5 bases, leaving 8 bases not matched to a gene. This CDR3 spans 15 amino acids. CDR1 is SGHTA and CDR2 is FQGNSA in the germline V gene.

The chain is built from TRBV28 and TRBJ1-2; 9 nucleotides agree with TRBD1. Looked up from germline, CDR1 is MDHEN and CDR2 is SYDVKM. Trimming at V came to 3 bases and at J to 5 bases, leaving 1 base not matched to a gene. The CDR3 loop spans 13 amino acids. The CDR3 coding sequence is TGTGCCAGCAGTTTGGGGACAGGGTATGGCTACACCTTC. Translated: CASSLGTGYGYTF.

CDR3 amino acids: CASRYETGDQPQHF. The CDR3 region has the DNA TGTGCCAGCAGATACGAGACAGGGGACCAGCCCCAGCATTTT. The rearrangement uses TRBV28 and TRBJ1-5; TRBD1 agrees at 8 bases. Germline CDR1 reads MDHEN; CDR2 reads SYDVKM. The ends lost 6 bases at V and 7 bases at J; junction bases unmatched: 8. The length of the CDR3 is 14 residues.

This clone was detected a few times. The gene calls are TRBV27 and TRBJ2-2; TRBD1 agrees at 10 bases. The J segment lost 3 bases and the V segment lost 5 bases, leaving 0 bases of the junction unmatched. The germline V gene encodes CDR1 MNHEY and CDR2 SMNVEV (reference sequence). This CDR3 comprises 14 residues. CDR3 residues: CASSDRGHTGELFF. In DNA form, the CDR3 reads TGTGCCAGCAGTGACAGGGGGCACACCGGGGAGCTGTTTTTT.

The chain is built from TRBV4-1 and TRBJ1-2; TRBD1 aligns across 9 bases. Germline CDR1 MGHRA, CDR2 YSYEKL. With 6 bases clipped from V and 3 bases from J, the junction kept 5 bases outside the gene matches. The CDR3 is made up of 14 amino acids. CDR3 region: CASRPTGGHYGYTF. CDR3 nucleotide sequence: TGCGCCAGCAGACCGACAGGGGGTCACTATGGCTACACCTTC.

The chain couples TRBV2 to TRBJ1-5; TRBD1 aligns across 9 bases. The CDR3 contains 16 residues. Germline V gene lookup returns CDR1 SNHLY and CDR2 FYNNEI. Germline trimming cut 2 bases from V and 4 bases from J; bases unmatched to any gene: 6. CDR3: CASSEWGQGQNQPQHF. The CDR3 bases are TGTGCCAGCAGTGAATGGGGACAGGGACAAAATCAGCCCCAGCATTTT.